This T cell receptor (beta chain) was obtained from a study of blood T cell repertoires in COVID-19. The CDR3 is 12 residues long. Trimming stripped 9 bases from V and 9 bases from J, with 14 bases between. The V gene's germline CDR1 is KGHDR and CDR2 SFDVKD. TCRdb keeps only in-frame clones here, not all; method: immunoSEQ multiplex PCR. This repertoire shows around 190,000 clones, 88% found once; its top ten account for roughly 8.9%. In terms of age and location, participants ranged from roughly 18 to 89 years and lived in about 25 US areas. The receptor comes from a young woman who had recovered from COVID-19. The sequenced sample consisted of PBMCs or T cells enriched from blood (not recorded which). The chain joins TRBV24-1 to TRBJ1-5; D uncertain. The CDR3 nucleotides are TGTGCCACCGGGCAAGAGGCGGGGCCCCAGCATTTT. Protein product: CATGQEAGPQHF.